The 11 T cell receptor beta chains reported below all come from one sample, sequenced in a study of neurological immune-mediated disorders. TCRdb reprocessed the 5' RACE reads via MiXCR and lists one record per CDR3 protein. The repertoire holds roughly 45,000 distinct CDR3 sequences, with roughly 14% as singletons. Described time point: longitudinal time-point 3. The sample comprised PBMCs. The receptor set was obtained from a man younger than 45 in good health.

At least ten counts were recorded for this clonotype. CDR3 sequence (DNA): TGCGCCAGCAGCTTGCGGTCAGGATCCTACGAGCAGTACTTC. The encoded protein is CASSLRSGSYEQYF. This sequence joins TRBV5-1 and TRBJ2-7; no reliable D call. Trimming cost V 1 base and J 1 base, with 9 bases left between them. This CDR3 spans 14 amino acids. Germline-derived CDR1 and CDR2 are SGHRS and YFSETQ.

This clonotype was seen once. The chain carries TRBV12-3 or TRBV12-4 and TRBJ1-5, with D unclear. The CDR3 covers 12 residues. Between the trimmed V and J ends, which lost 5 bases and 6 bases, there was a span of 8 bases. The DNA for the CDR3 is TGTGCCAGCAGTGAATCGGGTCAGCCCCAGCATTTT. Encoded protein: CASSESGQPQHF.

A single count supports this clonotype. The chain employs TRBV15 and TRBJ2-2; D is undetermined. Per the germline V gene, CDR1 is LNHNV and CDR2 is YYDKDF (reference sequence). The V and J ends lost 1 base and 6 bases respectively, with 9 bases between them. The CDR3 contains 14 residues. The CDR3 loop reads CATSRGEGPGELFF. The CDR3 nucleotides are TGTGCCACCAGCAGAGGAGAAGGTCCCGGGGAGCTGTTTTTT.

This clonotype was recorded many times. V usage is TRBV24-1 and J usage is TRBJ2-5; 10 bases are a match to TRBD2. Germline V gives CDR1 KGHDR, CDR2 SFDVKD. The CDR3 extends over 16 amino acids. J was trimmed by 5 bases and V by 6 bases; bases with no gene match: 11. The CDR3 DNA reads TGTGCCACCAGTAAAGCGGGAGGGCCCTCGTGGGAGACCCAGTACTTC. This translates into CATSKAGGPSWETQYF.

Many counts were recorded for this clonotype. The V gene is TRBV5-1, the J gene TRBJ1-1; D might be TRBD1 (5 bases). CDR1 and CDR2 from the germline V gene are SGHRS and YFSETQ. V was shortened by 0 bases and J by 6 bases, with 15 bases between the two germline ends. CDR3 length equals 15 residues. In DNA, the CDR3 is TGCGCCAGCAGCTTGGGGGGCCCGGGGTTCCCTGAAGCTTTCTTT. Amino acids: CASSLGGPGFPEAFF.

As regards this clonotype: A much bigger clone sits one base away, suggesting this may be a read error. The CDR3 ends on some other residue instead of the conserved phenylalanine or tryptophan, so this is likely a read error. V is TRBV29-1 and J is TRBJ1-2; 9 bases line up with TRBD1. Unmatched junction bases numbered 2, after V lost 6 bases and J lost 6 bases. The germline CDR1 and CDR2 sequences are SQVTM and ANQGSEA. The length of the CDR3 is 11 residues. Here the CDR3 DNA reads TGCAGCGTGACAGGGGGTGATGGCTACACCATC. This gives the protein CSVTGGDGYTI.

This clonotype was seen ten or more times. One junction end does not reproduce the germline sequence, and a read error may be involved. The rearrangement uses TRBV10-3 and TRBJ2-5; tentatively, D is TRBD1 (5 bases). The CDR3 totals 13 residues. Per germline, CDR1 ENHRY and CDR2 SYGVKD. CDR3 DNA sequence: TGTGCCATCAATGAGTTGCCAGGGGAGACCCAGTACTTC. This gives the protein CAINELPGETQYF.

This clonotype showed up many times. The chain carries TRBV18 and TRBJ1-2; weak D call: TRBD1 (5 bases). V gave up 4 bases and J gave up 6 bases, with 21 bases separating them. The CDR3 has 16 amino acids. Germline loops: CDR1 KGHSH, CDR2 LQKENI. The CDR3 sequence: CASSLSGGQGPDGYTF. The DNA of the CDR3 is TGTGCCAGCTCACTATCCGGAGGGCAGGGCCCGGATGGCTACACCTTC.

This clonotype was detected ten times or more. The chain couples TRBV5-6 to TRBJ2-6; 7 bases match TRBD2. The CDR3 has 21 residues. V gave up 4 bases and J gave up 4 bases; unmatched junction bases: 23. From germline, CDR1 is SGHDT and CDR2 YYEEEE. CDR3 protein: CASSPVFSPGGDSGGANVLTF. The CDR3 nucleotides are TGTGCCAGCAGCCCAGTCTTTTCTCCTGGGGGGGACTCCGGAGGGGCCAACGTCCTGACTTTC.

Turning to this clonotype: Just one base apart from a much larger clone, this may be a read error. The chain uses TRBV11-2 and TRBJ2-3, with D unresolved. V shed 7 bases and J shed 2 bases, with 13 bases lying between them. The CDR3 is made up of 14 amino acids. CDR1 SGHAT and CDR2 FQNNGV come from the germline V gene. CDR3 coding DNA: TGTGCCAGCAACTCCCTATTTTTCACAGATACGCAGTATTTT. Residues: CASNSLFFTDTQYF.

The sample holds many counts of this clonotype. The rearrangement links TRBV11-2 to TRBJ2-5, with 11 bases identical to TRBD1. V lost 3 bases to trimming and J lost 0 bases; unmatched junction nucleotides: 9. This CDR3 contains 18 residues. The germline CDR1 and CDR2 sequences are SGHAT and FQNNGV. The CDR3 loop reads CASSFGQGARRYQETQYF. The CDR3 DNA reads TGTGCCAGCAGCTTCGGACAGGGGGCTAGACGGTACCAAGAGACCCAGTACTTC.